One and the same sample provided the 8 T cell receptor beta chains below, sequenced in a study of cytomegalovirus exposure and HLA in healthy donors. PCR used 60 Vbeta primers and 13 Jbeta primers. Sequencing was performed with immunoSEQ multiplex PCR; in TCRdb, only in-frame clones are kept and a portion is missing. Here the sample spans about 150,000 clones, around 80% being singletons. The sequencing input was PBMCs. These receptors were obtained from a boy aged 2 to 9 in good health and CMV-seronegative.

Written as DNA, the CDR3 is TGTGCCAGCAGCTTAGCATCTACCGGAGCCTACGAGCAGTACTTC. This translates into CASSLASTGAYEQYF. V and J are TRBV7-8 and TRBJ2-7, with D hard to call. This CDR3 has 15 amino acids. Looked up from germline, CDR1 is SGHVS and CDR2 is FQNEAQ. V was cut by 0 bases and J by 2 bases, with 11 bases left in between.

This clone was observed a handful of times. The gene calls are TRBV25-1 and TRBJ2-1; TRBD1 matches at 10 bases. CDR3 size: 14 residues. The V gene end was trimmed by 9 bases and the J gene end by 5 bases; junction bases not matched to a gene: 7. Germline V lookup: CDR1 MGHDK, CDR2 SYGVNS. The chain's CDR3 is CASTDRGRNNEQFF. CDR3 DNA: TGTGCCAGTACAGACAGGGGGCGCAACAATGAGCAGTTCTTC.

This rearrangement joins TRBV18 to TRBJ1-1, with 8 bases aligning to TRBD1. Trimming at V came to 5 bases and at J to 3 bases, leaving 8 bases not matched to a gene. From germline, CDR1 is KGHSH and CDR2 LQKENI. CDR3 length equals 15 residues. The CDR3 is CASSSTLDRDTEAFF. In DNA, the CDR3 is TGTGCCAGCTCATCAACCCTGGACAGGGACACTGAAGCTTTCTTT.

V usage is TRBV7-9 and J usage is TRBJ1-1; 9 nucleotides agree with TRBD1. The CDR3 is 15 residues long. Germline CDR1 is SEHNR and CDR2 is FQNEAQ (reference sequence). V was pared by 1 base and J by 5 bases, with 5 bases of the junction left unmatched. The CDR3 loop is CASSLGDRGGTEAFF. The CDR3 DNA sequence: TGTGCCAGCAGCTTAGGCGACAGGGGGGGGACTGAAGCTTTCTTT.

This chain uses TRBV4-3 with TRBJ1-2; 9 bases match TRBD1. V shed 3 bases and J 3 bases; nucleotides not matched to a gene: 11. This CDR3 spans 17 amino acids. Germline CDR1 reads LGHNA; CDR2 reads YSLEER. The CDR3 loop reads CASSQVWTGAHYYGYTF. The CDR3, as DNA: TGCGCCAGCAGCCAGGTTTGGACAGGGGCCCATTACTATGGCTACACCTTC.

The CDR3 reads CASSYAGVNQPQHF. Written as DNA, the CDR3 is TGTGCCAGCAGTTACGCAGGGGTGAATCAGCCCCAGCATTTT. V and J are TRBV6-5 and TRBJ1-5; D might be TRBD1 (6 bases). V was pared by 2 bases and J by 4 bases, with 9 bases between. This CDR3 has 14 amino acids. Germline V gives CDR1 MNHEY, CDR2 SVGAGI.

As concerns this clone: The same CDR3 arises from other DNA sequences in this sample as well. The chain employs TRBV27 and TRBJ1-5; D remains unclear. V was cut by 3 bases and J by 2 bases, with 5 bases left in between. CDR1 is MNHEY and CDR2 is SMNVEV in the germline V gene (reference sequence). The CDR3 has 13 amino acids. CDR3 nucleotide sequence: TGTGCCAGCAGTTTGTCCGGCAATCAGCCCCAGCATTTT. Its protein is CASSLSGNQPQHF.

On this clone: One junction end disagrees with the germline gene, perhaps due to a read error. The sample holds other DNA sequences that translate to the same CDR3. The gene calls are TRBV15 and TRBJ1-2; 8 nucleotides line up with TRBD1. Looked up from germline, CDR1 is LNHNV and CDR2 is YYDKDF (reference sequence). This CDR3 is built from 16 residues. The CDR3 sequence: CATSRGAGQVDYGYTF. The CDR3 region has the DNA TGTGCCACCAGCAGAGGCGCGGGACAGGTAGACTACGGCTACACCTTC.